This paragraph covers one T cell receptor (beta chain) sequence. The antigen remains undetermined. This entry comes from a study of cytomegalovirus exposure and HLA in healthy donors. The V end was cut by 11 bases, the J end by 3 bases, with 8 bases between. Germline V gene lookup returns CDR1 LNHDA and CDR2 SQIVND (reference sequence). This CDR3 is built from 11 residues. The PCR had 60 Vbeta and 13 Jbeta primers. Data came from immunoSEQ multiplex PCR; TCRdb stores just in-frame clones and leaves some out. Of 150,000 to 250,000 clones listed, roughly 79% are singletons. General observations from the study: Roughly even sequencing depth across donors was the assumption behind the presence/absence analyses. There were reportedly fewer N-insertions in an Asian-associated ancestry cluster than the roughly 700-donor mean, in a later analysis. Later analysis identified about 17,000 TCR beta sequences associated with HLA alleles, using a false discovery rate threshold of 0.05. DRB1 showed the most TCR associations and HLA-C the fewest in a later analysis, as rates varied by HLA locus.

The specimen sequenced was PBMCs. The V and J genes are TRBV19 and TRBJ2-1; perhaps TRBD2 as D (6 bases). The TCR originated in a young man in good health and CMV-seronegative. CDR3 sequence (DNA): TGTGCCTGCGGGAACTACAATGAGCAGTTCTTC. This translates into CACGNYNEQFF.